Presented here are 30 T cell receptor beta chains from one specimen sequenced in a study of T cells in women clearing cervical HPV infection. The data were produced by immunoSEQ multiplex PCR, yet TCRdb's version contains in-frame clones alone and is incomplete. The sample data list about 24,000 clones. The source material was blood buffy coat. The receptors were sampled from a woman aged 18 to 75 with a cervical HPV16 infection that either progressed to CIN3+ or cleared (not recorded which).

On this clone: The observed sequence ends 3 residues before the CDR3 terminus, with the missing tail filled in from the germline J gene. The gene calls are TRBV29-1 and TRBJ1-1; 8 bases agree with TRBD1. CDR1 is SQVTM and CDR2 is ANQGSEA in the germline V gene. V shed 7 bases, J shed 3 bases, and the junction held 4 bases outside the gene matches. The CDR3 consists of 12 residues. The CDR3 region is CSGTGPDTEAFF. The part of the CDR3 DNA that was read is TGCAGCGGGACAGGGCCCGACACTGAA.

CDR3 protein: CASSKGVGYEQYF. The covered CDR3 bases are TGTGCCAGCAGCAAGGGGGTGGGATACGAG. The chain is built from TRBV9 and TRBJ2-7; a weak D match, TRBD1 (6 bases). The read ends 3 residues early relative to the CDR3; the germline J gene fills the gap. This CDR3 is built from 13 residues. Trimming pared 4 bases from V and 4 bases from J, leaving 12 bases between. CDR1 is SGDLS, CDR2 YYNGEE, per germline. Complete variable domain (other parts from reference TRBV9 and TRBJ2-7): DSGVTQTPKHLITATGQRVTLRCSPRSGDLSVYWYQQSLDQGLQFLIQYYNGEERAKGNILERFSAQQFPDLHSELNLSSLELGDSALYFCASSKGVGYEQYFGPGTRLTVT.

Of note for this clone: The CDR3 goes on 3 residues after the read ends, and that part is filled in from the germline J gene. The chain carries TRBV23-1 and TRBJ2-7; 9 bases match TRBD1. TRBV23-1 is filed as an ORF, its function uncertain. CDR3 length: 16 residues. V dropped 7 bases and J dropped 0; count of bases not matched to a gene: 10. Partial CDR3 DNA: TGCGCCAGCACCTGGTGGCCGGGACAGGGCTCCTACGAG. Its protein product is CASTWWPGQGSYE. The full CDR3 sequence reads CASTWWPGQGSYEQYF.

As concerns this clone: Coverage ceases 3 residues before the CDR3 finishes, and the germline J gene fills in the end. The V and J genes are TRBV5-1 and TRBJ2-2; TRBD1 matches 8 bases. Trimming at V came to 5 bases and at J to 3 bases, leaving 6 bases not matched to a gene. This CDR3 contains 15 residues. The V gene's germline CDR1 is SGHRS and CDR2 YFSETQ. CDR3 sequence: CASRAGTGDTGELFF. The CDR3 DNA, read in part, is TGCGCCAGCAGGGCAGGGACAGGTGACACCGGGGAG.

Comments on this clone: From the germline J gene comes the end of the CDR3, since the read stops 3 residues before it. The chain carries TRBV20-1 and TRBJ1-5; TRBD1 aligns across 7 bases. The CDR3 sequence is 14 residues long. V was clipped by 4 bases and J by 4 bases; unmatched bases: 7. Germline V gene lookup returns CDR1 DFQATT and CDR2 SNEGSKA (reference sequence). The chain's CDR3 is CSAKQGIWNQPQHF. CDR3 bases read: TGCAGTGCTAAACAGGGGATATGGAATCAGCCC.

On this clone: From the germline J gene comes the end of the CDR3, since the read stops 3 residues before it. V and J are TRBV28 and TRBJ2-3; 9 bases are a match to TRBD2. Germline V gene data show CDR1 as MDHEN and CDR2 as SYDVKM. With 3 bases clipped from V and 1 base from J, the junction kept 8 bases outside the gene matches. The CDR3 has 17 residues. The CDR3 region is CASSFSRAGGGTDTQYF. CDR3 bases read: TGTGCCAGCAGTTTCTCGAGAGCGGGAGGCGGCACAGATACG.

Of note for this clone: The read ends 3 residues early relative to the CDR3; the germline J gene fills the gap. The rearrangement uses TRBV6-4 and TRBJ1-2; weak D call: TRBD1 (5 bases). Trimming pared 0 bases from V and 2 bases from J, leaving 10 bases between. Germline V lookup: CDR1 MRHNA, CDR2 SNTAGT. The CDR3 extends over 15 amino acids. Incomplete CDR3 DNA: TGTGCCAGCAGTGACTCGAAGGGGTCCAACTATGGC. Translating it yields CASSDSKGSNYG. The complete CDR3 sequence is CASSDSKGSNYGYTF.

On this clone itself: The CDR3 end lies 3 residues beyond the end of the read and is filled in from the germline J gene. The gene calls are TRBV19 and TRBJ1-2; D not resolved. CDR1 LNHDA and CDR2 SQIVND come from the germline V gene (reference sequence). This CDR3 has 16 amino acids. Trimming took off 2 bases at V and 5 bases at J, with 18 bases between the two ends. The CDR3 spells CASSISLRGQEYGYTF. CDR3 DNA (partial): TGTGCCAGTAGTATATCTCTTCGGGGTCAGGAATATGGC.

On this clone itself: Read sequence stops 3 residues before the CDR3 end, and the germline J gene provides the missing end. J is TRBJ1-1 and V is TRBV18; a possible D gene is TRBD1 (6 bases). V shed 1 base and J shed 5 bases, with 14 bases lying between them. This CDR3 has 15 residues. The germline gives CDR1 KGHSH, CDR2 LQKENI. The CDR3: CASSPRGGAYTEAFF. Partial CDR3 DNA: TGTGCCAGCTCACCACGGGGGGGGGCGTATACTGAA.

Concerning this clone itself: The read ends 3 residues before the CDR3 terminus; that terminus is restored from the germline J gene. The chain is built from TRBV4-1 and TRBJ1-4, with 11 bases matching TRBD1. The CDR3 is 18 residues long. Unmatched junction bases numbered 10, after V lost 5 bases and J lost 2 bases. Germline CDR1 is MGHRA and CDR2 is YSYEKL. The chain's CDR3 is CASSYSRTGGATNEKLFF. The covered CDR3 bases are TGCGCCAGCAGCTACTCACGGACAGGGGGCGCGACTAATGAAAAA.

As concerns this clone: The read stops 3 residues short of the end of the CDR3; the missing end is completed from the germline J gene. The V gene is TRBV5-1, the J gene TRBJ1-2; 10 nucleotides agree with TRBD1. The germline V gene has CDR1 SGHRS and CDR2 YFSETQ. CDR3 length: 14 residues. Trimming took 4 bases from V and 6 from J; bases not matched to a gene: 6. The CDR3 loop reads CASSDSGTGDGYTF. CDR3 DNA, as far as it was read: TGCGCCAGCAGCGACTCCGGGACAGGGGATGGC.

As for this clone: Sequencing ends 3 residues short of the CDR3 end; the germline J gene provides the rest. The gene calls are TRBV20-1 and TRBJ2-3; TRBD1 might be the D (5 bases). CDR1 DFQATT and CDR2 SNEGSKA come from the germline V gene (reference sequence). V was cut by 3 bases and J by 4 bases, with 14 bases left in between. This CDR3 is 14 amino acids long. The CDR3: CSARGPTASDTQYF. The CDR3 bases that were read are TGCAGTGCTAGGGGTCCGACAGCATCAGATACG.

Comments on this clone: The read gets to within 3 residues of the CDR3 end, and the germline J gene fills in the rest. This chain connects TRBV7-9 to TRBJ2-4; perhaps TRBD1 as D (5 bases). The CDR3 spans 15 residues. Germline CDR1 SEHNR, CDR2 FQNEAQ (reference sequence). The CDR3 sequence is CASSAMGRGNYGQYF. The sequenced part of the CDR3 DNA is TGTGCCAGCAGCGCTATGGGAAGGGGTAACTATGGT.

As regards this clone: The DNA ends 3 residues before the CDR3 does, and the rest of the CDR3 is filled in from the germline J gene. J is TRBJ2-2 and V is TRBV5-4; a weak D match, TRBD2 (6 bases). The CDR3 totals 15 residues. Germline CDR1 SGHNT, CDR2 YYREEE (reference sequence). The sequenced part of the CDR3 DNA is TGTGCCAGCAGCTCCAAAACGGGGGTAGGGGAAAAG. Protein: CASSSKTGVGEK. The whole CDR3 reads CASSSKTGVGEKLFF.

Incomplete CDR3 DNA: TGTGCCAGCGCCGTCGGGGACAGGGGG. Residues: CASAVGDRG. In full, the CDR3 reads CASAVGDRGLFF. The rearrangement uses TRBV7-9 and TRBJ2-2, with 10 bases identical to TRBD1. The read ends 3 residues shy of where the CDR3 ends; the end is completed using the germline J gene. Germline V gene data show CDR1 as SEHNR and CDR2 as FQNEAQ (reference sequence). CDR3 length: 12 residues. Based on the CDR3 plus reference TRBV7-9 and TRBJ2-2, the full variable domain is DTGVSQNPRHKITKRGQNVTFRCDPISEHNRLYWYRQTLGQGPEFLTYFQNEAQLEKSRLLSDRFSAERPKGSFSTLEIQRTEQGDSAMYLCASAVGDRGLFFGEGSRLTVL.

In regard to this clone: Read data end 3 residues before the CDR3 end; the end is taken from the germline J gene. The chain is built from TRBV4-1 and TRBJ2-5; D uncertain. V was clipped by 0 bases and J by 2 bases, with 10 bases between them. Per the germline V gene, CDR1 is MGHRA and CDR2 is YSYEKL. The CDR3 length is 15 residues. CDR3 protein: CASSQDRTSQETQYF. The part of the CDR3 DNA that was read is TGCGCCAGCAGCCAAGATAGAACTTCTCAAGAGACC.

As concerns this clone: Read data end 3 residues before the CDR3 end; the end is taken from the germline J gene. This chain connects TRBV19 to TRBJ2-4, with D possibly matching TRBD1 (5 bases). CDR1 is LNHDA, CDR2 SQIVND, per germline (reference sequence). The CDR3 has 13 amino acids. Partial CDR3 DNA: TGTGCCAGTAGTATGCAGGGTCGCGTGGGT. This translates into CASSMQGRVG. The full CDR3 is CASSMQGRVGQYF. Complete variable domain (other parts from reference TRBV19 and TRBJ2-4): DGGITQSPKYLFRKEGQNVTLSCEQNLNHDAMYWYRQDPGQGLRLIYYSQIVNDFQKGDIAEGYSVSREKKESFPLTVTSAQKNPTAFYLCASSMQGRVGQYFGAGTRLSVL.

Points on this clone: The read ends 3 residues before the CDR3 terminus; that terminus is restored from the germline J gene. The V call is TRBV2, the J call TRBJ2-2, with 9 nucleotides matching TRBD1. This CDR3 spans 16 amino acids. Per the germline V gene, CDR1 is SNHLY and CDR2 is FYNNEI. The CDR3 sequence: CASRRQGGRANEKLFF. The sequenced part of the CDR3 DNA is TGTGCCAGCAGACGACAGGGGGGTCGAGCTAATGAAAAG.

Comments on this clone: The read halts 3 residues ahead of the CDR3 end, with the missing end drawn from the germline J gene. The rearrangement uses TRBV7-6 and TRBJ1-2, with D tentatively TRBD1 (5 bases). This CDR3 is built from 15 residues. CDR1 SGHVS and CDR2 FNYEAQ come from the germline V gene. CDR3 sequence reads: CASSPWVQGYNDYTF. The CDR3 bases that were read are TGTGCCAGCAGCCCTTGGGTTCAGGGTTACAACGAC.

Comments on this clone: The read terminates 3 residues before the CDR3 end, so the remaining end is supplied by the germline J gene. This chain links TRBV5-1 with TRBJ1-1; no reliable D call. The CDR3 runs 14 residues. The V end lost 5 bases, the J end lost 0 bases, and 11 bases lay between the germline ends. Germline values: CDR1 SGHRS, CDR2 YFSETQ. The covered CDR3 bases are TGCGCCAGCAGACCCAGGTCAATGAACACTGAA. This codes for CASRPRSMNTE. The full CDR3 sequence reads CASRPRSMNTEAFF.

Details on this clone: The junction does not match germline at one end; this may be a read error. The CDR3 goes on 3 residues after the read ends, and that part is filled in from the germline J gene. This same CDR3 is encoded by further DNA sequences in the sample. The chain joins TRBV19 to TRBJ1-2; 8 bases line up with TRBD1. Germline-derived CDR1 and CDR2 are LNHDA and SQIVND (reference sequence). The CDR3 consists of 14 residues. CDR3 DNA, as far as it was read: TGTGCCAGTAGTCCTCAGGGGGCGAGTTATGGT. Its translation: CASSPQGASYG. The complete CDR3 protein is CASSPQGASYGYTF.

On this clone: The read terminates 3 residues before the CDR3 end, so the remaining end is supplied by the germline J gene. The chain links TRBV7-9 to TRBJ1-1, with TRBD1 as a possible D gene (5 bases). This CDR3 contains 15 residues. Trimming took 4 bases from V and 1 from J, leaving 13 bases between them. Germline V gene data show CDR1 as SEHNR and CDR2 as FQNEAQ (reference sequence). The CDR3 DNA, read in part, is TGTGCCAGCAGCTCCCTGGGAGGGGCGAACACTGAA. It encodes CASSSLGGANTE. The entire CDR3 protein reads CASSSLGGANTEAFF.

In the case of this clone: The read halts 3 residues ahead of the CDR3 end, with the missing end drawn from the germline J gene. The rearrangement links TRBV5-1 to TRBJ2-3; no reliable D call. V was clipped by 4 bases and J by 1 base, with 13 bases between them. The CDR3 spans 15 residues. Germline V gene data show CDR1 as SGHRS and CDR2 as YFSETQ. CDR3 loop: CASSLAPSGTDTQYF. CDR3 DNA, as far as it was read: TGCGCCAGCAGCCTGGCTCCCTCCGGCACAGATACG.

Remarks on this clone: The DNA ends 3 residues before the CDR3 does, and the rest of the CDR3 is filled in from the germline J gene. The chain has TRBV30 and TRBJ1-2; no firm D call. The CDR3 has 12 residues. Germline CDR1 GTSNPN, CDR2 SVGIG (reference sequence). The CDR3 reads CAWSDSPYDYTF. The part of the CDR3 DNA that was read is TGTGCCTGGAGTGACAGTCCCTACGAC.

Worth noting for this clone: The read halts 3 residues ahead of the CDR3 end, with the missing end drawn from the germline J gene. The rearrangement joins TRBV5-1 to TRBJ2-1; 8 nucleotides agree with TRBD2. V trimming: 0 bases; J trimming: 3 bases; junction bases outside the gene matches: 2. CDR1 SGHRS and CDR2 YFSETQ come from the germline V gene. The CDR3 loop spans 15 amino acids. The part of the CDR3 DNA that was read is TGCGCCAGCAGCTTGGCCGGGACTAGCTACAATGAG. The encoded protein is CASSLAGTSYNE. The whole CDR3 reads CASSLAGTSYNEQFF.

In regard to this clone: The CDR3 end is not reached by the read, which stops 3 residues before it; the germline J gene fills it in. V is TRBV5-1 and J is TRBJ2-7; TRBD1 agrees at 9 bases. Germline trimming cut 2 bases from V and 6 bases from J; bases unmatched to any gene: 9. This CDR3 is built from 15 residues. Germline V gives CDR1 SGHRS, CDR2 YFSETQ. The part of the CDR3 DNA that was read is TGCGCCAGCAGCTTAGGGACAGGGCCCGTCTCCGAG. Its protein is CASSLGTGPVSE. The CDR3, in full, reads CASSLGTGPVSEQYF.

The CDR3 bases that were read are TGTGCCAGCAGCATAGCGGGGGGACGGTCCTACAATGAG. Translating it yields CASSIAGGRSYNE. The CDR3 reads in full as CASSIAGGRSYNEQFF. The gene calls are TRBV7-3 and TRBJ2-1, with 10 bases lining up with TRBD2. Coverage ceases 3 residues before the CDR3 finishes, and the germline J gene fills in the end. V dropped 5 bases and J dropped 1; count of bases not matched to a gene: 5. Germline CDR1 and CDR2: SGHTA and FQGTGA. This CDR3 comprises 16 residues.

Note on this clone: Read coverage stops 3 residues before the CDR3 terminus; the germline J gene supplies the remainder. The genes are TRBV10-1 and TRBJ2-2; tentative D call: TRBD1 (5 bases). Germline CDR1 reads WNHNN; CDR2 reads SYGVQD (reference sequence). The CDR3 is 12 amino acids. The chain's CDR3 is CASSSGNSPLFF. Incomplete CDR3 DNA: TGCGCCAGCAGTTCAGGGAATTCACCG.

As to this clone: The missing CDR3 end, 3 residues past where the read stops, is filled in from the germline J gene. The rearrangement links TRBV11-2 to TRBJ1-5; a possible D gene is TRBD1 (5 bases). The CDR3 sequence is 15 residues long. V lost 0 bases, J lost 4 bases, and 10 bases lay in between. The V gene's germline CDR1 is SGHAT and CDR2 FQNNGV. The CDR3 region is CASSLDAGPNQPQHF. Incomplete CDR3 DNA: TGTGCCAGCAGCTTAGATGCAGGGCCGAATCAGCCC.

To note about this clone: The missing CDR3 end, 3 residues past where the read stops, is filled in from the germline J gene. The V gene is TRBV6-1, the J gene TRBJ2-2; perhaps TRBD1 as D (6 bases). The CDR3 is 14 amino acids. From germline, CDR1 is MNHNS and CDR2 SASEGT. The CDR3: CASSAVGANEKLFF. Partial CDR3 DNA: TGTGCCAGCAGTGCCGTGGGGGCTAATGAAAAG.